This entry lists 10 T cell receptor beta chains sequenced from one sample in a study of T cell responses to AZD1222 COVID-19 vaccine. Clones were read by immunoSEQ multiplex PCR, and TCRdb kept only the in-frame ones, dropping some. This repertoire shows some 100,000 clones, approximately 93% found once; its top ten account for 4% to 5%. The sample was peripheral blood, taken on day 0 of AZD1222 vaccination. The receptor set was obtained from an adult in good health.

The rearrangement uses TRBV29-1 and TRBJ1-2; TRBD1 matches at 10 bases. Germline trimming cut 5 bases from V and 2 bases from J; bases unmatched to any gene: 8. Germline CDR1 and CDR2: SQVTM and ANQGSEA. The CDR3 spans 15 residues. CDR3 nucleotides: TGCAGCGTTACCGGGACAGGGGATGTGAACTATGGCTACACCTTC. Translating it yields CSVTGTGDVNYGYTF.

In DNA, the CDR3 is TGTGCCAGCAGATCCCCAGGGAGGATGCCCTACGAGCAGTACTTC. Its protein product is CASRSPGRMPYEQYF. The gene calls are TRBV11-2 and TRBJ2-7; tentative D call: TRBD2 (6 bases). CDR1 and CDR2 from the germline V gene are SGHAT and FQNNGV. The V and J ends lost 6 bases and 2 bases respectively, with 17 bases between them. The CDR3 contains 15 residues.

This clone was observed a handful of times. The J gene is TRBJ2-7, the V gene TRBV5-4; TRBD2 aligns across 11 bases. Germline V gives CDR1 SGHNT, CDR2 YYREEE (reference sequence). CDR3 length equals 16 residues. Unmatched junction bases numbered 11, after V lost 4 bases and J lost 5 bases. CDR3 region: CASSPSIAGGGHEQYF. CDR3 DNA: TGTGCCAGCAGCCCAAGCATAGCGGGGGGGGGCCACGAGCAGTACTTC.

The J gene is TRBJ1-2, the V gene TRBV2, with D possibly TRBD1 on 5 matching bases. Germline loops: CDR1 SNHLY, CDR2 FYNNEI. The V end was cut by 1 base, the J end by 3 bases, with 9 bases between. CDR3 length: 14 residues. The CDR3 loop reads CASSEVGEYYGYTF. The DNA of the CDR3 is TGTGCCAGCAGTGAAGTAGGGGAGTACTATGGCTACACCTTC.

This clone was recorded a few times. The rearrangement joins TRBV7-9 to TRBJ2-7; D might be TRBD1 (6 bases). The CDR3 covers 14 residues. V lost 5 bases, J lost 5 bases, and 16 bases lay in between. From germline, CDR1 is SEHNR and CDR2 FQNEAQ (reference sequence). The CDR3 is CASSPEGGRHEQYF. Here the CDR3 DNA reads TGTGCCAGCAGCCCAGAAGGGGGTCGCCACGAGCAGTACTTC.

This chain joins TRBV4-1 and TRBJ2-5; the D gene is possibly TRBD2 (7 bases). V lost 2 bases and J 3 bases, leaving 13 bases between the germline ends. The germline gives CDR1 MGHRA, CDR2 YSYEKL. This CDR3 comprises 15 residues. CDR3 residues: CASSQWGGAEETQYF. The DNA of the CDR3 is TGCGCCAGCAGCCAATGGGGGGGGGCCGAAGAGACCCAGTACTTC.

This clone was seen just once. The CDR3 loop reads CASTPGRGLGEQYF. CDR3 nucleotides: TGTGCCAGCACCCCAGGGAGGGGATTGGGCGAGCAGTACTTC. The chain links TRBV11-2 to TRBJ2-7; 7 bases are a match to TRBD2. The ends lost 7 bases at V and 6 bases at J; junction bases unmatched: 12. Per germline, CDR1 SGHAT and CDR2 FQNNGV. The CDR3 consists of 14 residues.

The chain is built from TRBV27 and TRBJ1-1; D not certain. CDR3 size: 15 residues. V lost 2 bases and J lost 4, with 14 bases in between. Germline values: CDR1 MNHEY, CDR2 SMNVEV (reference sequence). CDR3 amino acids: CASSLGTAGSTEAFF. CDR3 coding DNA: TGTGCCAGCAGTTTAGGTACCGCAGGAAGCACTGAAGCTTTCTTT.

The chain recombines TRBV29-1 with TRBJ2-1, with D unclear. Per the germline V gene, CDR1 is SQVTM and CDR2 is ANQGSEA. The V end was cut by 4 bases, the J end by 4 bases, with 14 bases between. The CDR3 extends over 14 amino acids. CDR3 in amino acids: CSVVGDSLYNEQFF. CDR3 bases: TGCAGCGTTGTAGGTGACTCCTTATACAATGAGCAGTTCTTC.

DNA for the CDR3: TGCGCCAGCAGAAACATAGATAGGGCTACAACTAATGAAAAACTGTTTTTT. It specifies CASRNIDRATTNEKLFF. The gene calls are TRBV10-1 and TRBJ1-4; D unclear. CDR1 and CDR2 (germline): WNHNN, SYGVQD (reference sequence). The length of the CDR3 is 17 residues. Deletions cut 6 bases from V and 0 bases from J, with 17 bases between.